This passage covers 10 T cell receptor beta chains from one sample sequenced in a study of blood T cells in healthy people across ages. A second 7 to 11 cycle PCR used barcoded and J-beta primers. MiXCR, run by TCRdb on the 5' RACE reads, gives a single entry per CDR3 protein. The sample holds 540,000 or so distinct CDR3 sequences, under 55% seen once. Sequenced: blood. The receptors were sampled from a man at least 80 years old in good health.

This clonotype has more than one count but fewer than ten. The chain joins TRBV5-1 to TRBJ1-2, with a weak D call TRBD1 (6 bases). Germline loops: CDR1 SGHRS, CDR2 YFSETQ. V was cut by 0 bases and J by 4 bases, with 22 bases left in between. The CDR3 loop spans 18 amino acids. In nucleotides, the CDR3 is TGCGCCAGCAGCTTGGTGGGCAGGGGAGGCGTCCCGGGCTATGGCTACACCTTC. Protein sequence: CASSLVGRGGVPGYGYTF.

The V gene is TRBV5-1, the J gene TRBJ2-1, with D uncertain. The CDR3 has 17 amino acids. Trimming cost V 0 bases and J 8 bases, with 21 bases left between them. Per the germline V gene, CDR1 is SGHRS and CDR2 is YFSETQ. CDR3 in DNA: TGCGCCAGCAGCTTGGCCGCGCCGGGCCGAAGCGTTTATGAGCAGTTCTTC. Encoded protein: CASSLAAPGRSVYEQFF. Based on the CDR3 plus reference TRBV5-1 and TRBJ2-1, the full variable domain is KAGVTQTPRYLIKTRGQQVTLSCSPISGHRSVSWYQQTPGQGLQFLFEYFSETQRNKGNFPGRFSGRQFSNSRSEMNVSTLELGDSALYLCASSLAAPGRSVYEQFFGPGTRLTVL.

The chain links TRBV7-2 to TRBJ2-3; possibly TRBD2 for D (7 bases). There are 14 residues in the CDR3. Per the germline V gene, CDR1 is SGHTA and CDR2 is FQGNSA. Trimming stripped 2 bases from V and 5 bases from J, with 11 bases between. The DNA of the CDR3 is TGTGCCAGCAGCTTACAGCGGGGACAAGATACGCAGTATTTT. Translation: CASSLQRGQDTQYF.

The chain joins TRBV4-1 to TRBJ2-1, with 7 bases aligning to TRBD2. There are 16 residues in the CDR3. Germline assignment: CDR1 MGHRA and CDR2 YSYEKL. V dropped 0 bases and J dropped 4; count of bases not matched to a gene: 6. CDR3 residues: CASSQDPGRTYNEQFF. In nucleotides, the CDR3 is TGCGCCAGCAGCCAAGATCCCGGGAGGACATACAATGAGCAGTTCTTC.

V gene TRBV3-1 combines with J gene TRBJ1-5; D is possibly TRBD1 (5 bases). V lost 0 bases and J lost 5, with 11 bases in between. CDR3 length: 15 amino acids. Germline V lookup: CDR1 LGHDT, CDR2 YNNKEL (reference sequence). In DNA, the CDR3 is TGTGCCAGCAGCCAAGATCCCAGGGTCGATCAGCCCCAGCATTTT. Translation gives CASSQDPRVDQPQHF.

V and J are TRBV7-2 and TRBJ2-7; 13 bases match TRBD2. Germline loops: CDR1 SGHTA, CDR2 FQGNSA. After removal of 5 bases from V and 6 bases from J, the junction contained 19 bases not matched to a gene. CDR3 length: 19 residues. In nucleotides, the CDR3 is TGTGCCAGCAGCCGTAAGACAGGGTTCGGGAGACTAGCGGGAGGCGAGCAGTACTTC. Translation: CASSRKTGFGRLAGGEQYF.

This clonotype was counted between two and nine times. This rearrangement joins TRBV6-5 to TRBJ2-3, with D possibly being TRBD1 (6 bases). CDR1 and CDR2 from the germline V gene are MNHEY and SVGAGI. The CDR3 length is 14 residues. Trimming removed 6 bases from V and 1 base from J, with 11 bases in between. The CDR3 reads CASRPGERTDTQYF. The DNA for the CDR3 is TGTGCCAGCAGACCAGGGGAGCGCACAGATACGCAGTATTTT.

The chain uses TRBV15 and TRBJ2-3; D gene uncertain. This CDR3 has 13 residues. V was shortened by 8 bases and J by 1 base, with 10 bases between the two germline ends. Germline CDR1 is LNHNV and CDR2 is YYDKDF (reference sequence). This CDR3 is CATGGHRTDTQYF. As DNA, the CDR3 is TGTGCCACCGGCGGTCACCGCACAGATACGCAGTATTTT.

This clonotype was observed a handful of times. CDR3 loop: CASSLMRAGANVLTF. In DNA, the CDR3 is TGCGCCAGCAGCTTGATGAGGGCGGGAGCCAACGTCCTGACTTTC. This chain joins TRBV5-1 and TRBJ2-6, with D possibly being TRBD2 (6 bases). V shed 1 base and J shed 7 bases, with 12 bases lying between them. This CDR3 is 15 amino acids long. Germline values: CDR1 SGHRS, CDR2 YFSETQ.

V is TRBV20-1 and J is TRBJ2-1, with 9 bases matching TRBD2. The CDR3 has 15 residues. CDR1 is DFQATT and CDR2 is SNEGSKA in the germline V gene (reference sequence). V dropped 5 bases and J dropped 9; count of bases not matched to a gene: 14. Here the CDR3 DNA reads TGCAGTGCTCCGGGGCCGCTAGCGGGATCGGGTGAGCAGTTCTTC. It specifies CSAPGPLAGSGEQFF.